This T cell receptor (beta chain) was profiled in a study of metastatic and nonmetastatic thyroid tumors (dated by TCRdb to 2018 to 2020). For the wider study: The researchers compared repertoires between peripheral blood samples and tumor or nodule tissue samples from patients with malignant or benign thyroid disease. Study-level results and caveats: TCR beta diversity was reported as significantly higher in malignant tumors than in benign nodules, in both blood and tumor samples.

Library prep was done by PCR. TCRdb lists the instrument as Illumina HiSeq 4000. High-throughput sequencing was used to profile the CDR3 region of the TCR beta-chain in every patient. The source study handled its data this way. A classifier to discriminate distant-metastatic papillary thyroid cancer patients was built from CDR3 differences across clinicopathological groups. To measure repertoire diversity the researchers used the Shannon index, while the Morisita-Horn index served to gauge how similar the tumor and blood repertoires were. In-frame beta chains were kept once TCRdb had trimmed the public reads at Q25 with fastp and called clones with MiXCR. TCRdb's processing, not the authors' own work, is the source of the V and J calls. The sample records tens of thousands of clones, around a sixth of which are singletons. Approximately 7% of the sample is held by the ten biggest clonotypes. This clone was found a few times. It lacks a known antigen. At one end, the junction sequence differs from germline, possibly due to a read error.

Before undergoing thyroid surgery, none of the patients had been given any kind of treatment. Using T-cell receptor beta sequencing, the study looked back at clinical samples from patients collected from the early 2010s to the late 2010s. CDR1 and CDR2 were assigned from the germline V gene as MNHNS and SASEGT. The CDR3 covers 12 residues, taking in both the cysteine and the phenylalanine. The CDR3 DNA has 36 bases and is translated from base 1. Here the chain combines TRBV6-1 and TRBJ2-3, with the D gene not confidently named. The clonotype was recovered from a female donor with papillary thyroid cancer or a benign thyroid nodule (not recorded which). Some clones in this sample may be carry-over from other donors' samples. Sequenced input: blood. The CDR3 reads CVSPSPTDTQYF. The sequenced DNA is TGTGTCAGCCCGTCCCCCACAGATACGCAGTATTTT.